This T cell receptor (beta chain) originates from a study of CD8 T cells in ankylosing spondylitis. Libraries of TCR beta came from quantitative 5'-RACE with molecular barcodes. TCRdb reprocessed the 5' RACE reads via MiXCR and lists one record per CDR3 protein. The data hold 200,000 to 250,000 distinct CDR3 sequences, with around 17% observed a single time. Trimming stripped 4 bases from V and 3 bases from J, with 14 bases between. Looked up from germline, CDR1 is LGHNA and CDR2 is YNFKEQ. The CDR3 loop spans 15 amino acids. This clonotype was counted only a few times. What it binds is not known. General study results and limits: Earlier reports found some motif variants in synovial fluid and blood in reactive arthritis. Within ankylosing spondylitis blood, a TCR beta motif made up of seven to nine highly homologous variants appeared to be characteristic.

The J gene is TRBJ2-3, the V gene TRBV4-2; TRBD2 might be the D (6 bases). Sample: blood, either unsorted or a sorted T cell fraction (not recorded which). The receptor's source is a male donor with ankylosing spondylitis. Written as DNA, the CDR3 is TGTGCCAGCAGCCCCAAGACGGGAGAGACAGATACGCAGTATTTT. The encoded protein is CASSPKTGETDTQYF.